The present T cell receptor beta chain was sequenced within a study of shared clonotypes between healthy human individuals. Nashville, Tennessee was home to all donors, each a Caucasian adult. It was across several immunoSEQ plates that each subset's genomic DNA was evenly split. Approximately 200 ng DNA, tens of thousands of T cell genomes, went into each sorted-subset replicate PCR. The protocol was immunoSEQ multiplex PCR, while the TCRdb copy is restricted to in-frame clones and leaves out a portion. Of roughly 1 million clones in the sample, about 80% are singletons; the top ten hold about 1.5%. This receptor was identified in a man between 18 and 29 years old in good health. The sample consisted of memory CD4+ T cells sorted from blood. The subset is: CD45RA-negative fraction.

CDR3 region: CASSYSWQGDPYEQYF. The CDR3 bases are TGTGCCAGCAGTTACTCGTGGCAGGGTGATCCCTACGAGCAGTACTTC. The J gene is TRBJ2-7, the V gene TRBV6-5; the D gene is possibly TRBD1 (5 bases). The germline V and J ends were trimmed by 0 bases and 2 bases, with 14 bases remaining between them. Germline-derived CDR1 and CDR2 are MNHEY and SVGAGI. This CDR3 spans 16 amino acids.